This T cell receptor beta chain was sequenced during a study of T cells after yellow fever vaccination. General study results and limits: Peaking on day 5 versus 15, the secondary response was faster but weaker.

This clonotype was seen a few times. Its antigen remains unidentified. TCRdb redid the calling of the 5' RACE reads with MiXCR, one entry per CDR3 protein. The table has a few hundred thousand distinct CDR3 sequences, 13% seen once. The CDR3 has 12 residues. V was cut by 8 bases and J by 7 bases, with 12 bases left in between. The input for sequencing was CD4+ T cells sorted from PBMCs, taken 45 days after the yellow fever booster vaccination. The chain couples TRBV12-3 or TRBV12-4 to TRBJ1-5, with D perhaps TRBD1 (6 bases). The sequence was obtained from a man aged 30 to 45 who received the YFV17D yellow fever vaccine. In DNA form, the CDR3 reads TGTGCCAGCTGTCAGGGGAGCCAGCCCCAGCATTTT. Amino acid sequence: CASCQGSQPQHF.